The clone carrying this TCR beta chain was seen ten or more times. Its specificity is unknown. Time point in this sample: persistent/refractory GD, antithyroid drugs over 5 years with positive TRAb. RNA isolated from PBMCs was used to make the TCR library. Combining iRepertoire HTBI primers with Arm-PCR of CDR3 regions, the authors built TCR beta libraries. In the study's own analysis: Samples collectively showed 62 TRBV and roughly 15 TRBJ segments. TCRdb re-derived calls from the multiplex PCR reads in MiXCR, one entry per CDR3 protein. The V and J calls follow TCRdb's processing rather than the paper's. The sample contains roughly 400,000 distinct CDR3 sequences, around 20% of which appear only once. This entry comes from a study of regulatory T cells in long-lasting Graves disease. Study-level results: Persistent Graves' patients showed a TCR diversity that was lower than that of newly diagnosed ones.

The TCR comes from a female donor with Graves disease. The source material was peripheral blood mononuclear cells (PBMCs), sampled when the disease was refractory, from a patient treated with antithyroid drugs.

CDR3 nucleotides: TGTGCCAGCAGCGTTGTCGGCGGAGTGACCTACGAGCAGTACTTC. It codes for CASSVVGGVTYEQYF. The gene calls are TRBV28 and TRBJ2-7; no clear D. The V gene lost 6 bases and the J gene lost 2 bases, with 17 bases spanning the gap. This CDR3 spans 15 amino acids. CDR1 is MDHEN, CDR2 SYDVKM, per germline.